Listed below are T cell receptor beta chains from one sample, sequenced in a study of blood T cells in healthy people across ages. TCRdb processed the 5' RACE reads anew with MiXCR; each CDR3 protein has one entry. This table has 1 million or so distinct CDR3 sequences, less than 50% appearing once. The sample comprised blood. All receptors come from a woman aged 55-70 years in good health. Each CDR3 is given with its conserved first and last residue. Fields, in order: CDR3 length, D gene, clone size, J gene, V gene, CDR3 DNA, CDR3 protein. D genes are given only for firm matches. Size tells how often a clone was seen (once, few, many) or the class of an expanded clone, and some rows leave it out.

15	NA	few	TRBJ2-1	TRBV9	TGTGCCAGCAGCGACGGGACACAGCCCTACAATGAGCAGTTCTTC	CASSDGTQPYNEQFF
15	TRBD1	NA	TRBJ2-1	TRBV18	TGTGCCAGCTCACCTTGGCAGGGGGCCTACAATGAGCAGTTCTTC	CASSPWQGAYNEQFF
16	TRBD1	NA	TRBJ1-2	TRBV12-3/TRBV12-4	TGTGCCAGCAGTCTAAGACAGGGGGCGCCCACCTATGGCTACACCTTC	CASSLRQGAPTYGYTF
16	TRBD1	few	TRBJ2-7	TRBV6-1	TGTGCCAGCAGTGAGATTACCGGGACAGGGGGCAACGAGCAGTACTTC	CASSEITGTGGNEQYF
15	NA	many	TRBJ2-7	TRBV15	TGTGCCACCAGCAGAGAGTCGGGAGATAACTACGAGCAGTACTTC	CATSRESGDNYEQYF
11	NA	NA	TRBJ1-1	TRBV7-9	TGTGCCAGCAGCTTTGTCACTGAAGCTTTCTTT	CASSFVTEAFF
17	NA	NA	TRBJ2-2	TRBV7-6	TGTGCCAGCAGCTTAAAATCGGGACATATGAACACCGGGGAGCTGTTTTTT	CASSLKSGHMNTGELFF
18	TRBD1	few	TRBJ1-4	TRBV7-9	TGTGCCAGCAGCGAAAAGGGGGACAGGGGAGGAACTAATGAAAAACTGTTTTTT	CASSEKGDRGGTNEKLFF
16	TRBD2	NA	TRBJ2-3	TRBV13	TGTGCCAGCAGCCCTAGACTAGCGGGAGAGTCAGATACGCAGTATTTT	CASSPRLAGESDTQYF
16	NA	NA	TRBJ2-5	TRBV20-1	TGCAGTGCTAGAGATGGTTCAAAAGCCGACCAAGAGACCCAGTACTTC	CSARDGSKADQETQYF
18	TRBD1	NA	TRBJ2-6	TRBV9	TGTGCCAGCAGCCATCCAGGACAGGGCCGCTCTGGGGCCAACGTCCTGACTTTC	CASSHPGQGRSGANVLTF
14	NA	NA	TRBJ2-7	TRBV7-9	TGTGCCAGCAGCTTACCGCTAGATTGGTATGAGCAGTACTTC	CASSLPLDWYEQYF
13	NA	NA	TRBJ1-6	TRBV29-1	TGCAGCGCACGACGGGCCTATAATTCACCCCTCCACTTT	CSARRAYNSPLHF
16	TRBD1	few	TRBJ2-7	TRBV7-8	TGTGCCAGCAGCCCAAGGGACAGCTTCCACTCCTACGAGCAGTACTTC	CASSPRDSFHSYEQYF
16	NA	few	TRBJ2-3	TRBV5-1	TGCGCCAGCACCTCCGAGCTGCGACGGAGCACAGATACGCAGTATTTT	CASTSELRRSTDTQYF
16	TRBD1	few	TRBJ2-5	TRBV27	TGTGCCAGCAGTTTATCGGGCAGGGGGTACCAAGAGACCCAGTACTTC	CASSLSGRGYQETQYF
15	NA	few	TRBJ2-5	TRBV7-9	TGTGCCAGCAGCGCCGGGAGCGGTAGCGGTGAGACCCAGTACTTC	CASSAGSGSGETQYF
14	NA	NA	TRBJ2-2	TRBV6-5	TGTGCCAGCAGTACCGGACCGAACACCGGGGAGCTGTTTTTT	CASSTGPNTGELFF
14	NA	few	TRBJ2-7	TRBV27	TGTGCCAGCGCCATCGCTATACGGGACTACGAGCAGTACTTC	CASAIAIRDYEQYF
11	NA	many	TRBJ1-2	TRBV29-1	TGCAGCGTTGAAGACAGGGAAGGCTACACCTTC	CSVEDREGYTF
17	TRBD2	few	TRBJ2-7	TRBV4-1	TGCGCCAGCAGCCAAGACGGGGCTAGCGGGAGGGCCTACGAGCAGTACTTC	CASSQDGASGRAYEQYF
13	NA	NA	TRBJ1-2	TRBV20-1	TGCAGTGCTCCTCCGACCCAGAACTATGGCTACACCTTC	CSAPPTQNYGYTF
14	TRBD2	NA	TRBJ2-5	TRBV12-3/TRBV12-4	TGTGCCAGCAGATCTAGCGGGAACCAAGAGACCCAGTACTTC	CASRSSGNQETQYF
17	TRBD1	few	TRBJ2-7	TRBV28	TGTGCCAGCAGTTTGGACAGGGGGATGAGCTTGGGCTACGAGCAGTACTTC	CASSLDRGMSLGYEQYF
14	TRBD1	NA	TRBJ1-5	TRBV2	TGTGCCAGCCAACATCGGACAGGTAATCAGCCCCAGCATTTT	CASQHRTGNQPQHF
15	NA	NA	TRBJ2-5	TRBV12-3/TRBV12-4	TGTGCCAGCAGTAGGGTCGGGCAGGGGCGGGAGACCCAGTACTTC	CASSRVGQGRETQYF
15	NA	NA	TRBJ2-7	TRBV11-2	TGTGCCAGCAGCCCGCGGGACCGTTTAAGTTACGAGCAGTACTTC	CASSPRDRLSYEQYF
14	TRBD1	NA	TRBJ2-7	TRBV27	TGTGCCAGCAGTAGGGACAGGGTAGACTACGAGCAGTACTTC	CASSRDRVDYEQYF
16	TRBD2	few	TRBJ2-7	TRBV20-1	TGCAGTGCTAGCCCCACTAGCGGGAGGGCCGCCTACGAGCAGTACTTC	CSASPTSGRAAYEQYF
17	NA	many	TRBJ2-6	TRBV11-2	TGTGCCAGCAGCTTAGATTTATCGGCCTCTGGGGCCAACGTCCTGACTTTC	CASSLDLSASGANVLTF
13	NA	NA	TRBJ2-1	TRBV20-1	TGCAGTGCCCGCCTGACTAGATGGAATGAGCAGTTCTTC	CSARLTRWNEQFF
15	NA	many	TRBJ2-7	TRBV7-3	TGTGCCAGCAGCTTATGGGCAGGGTCATCCTACGAGCAGTACTTC	CASSLWAGSSYEQYF
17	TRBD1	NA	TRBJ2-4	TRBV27	TGTGCCAGCAGTTTGATCCCGGGACAGGGAATCAAAAACATTCAGTACTTC	CASSLIPGQGIKNIQYF
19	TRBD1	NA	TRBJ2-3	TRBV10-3	TGTGCCATCAGTGAGTCACGAACCGGACAGGGAATAAACACAGATACGCAGTATTTT	CAISESRTGQGINTDTQYF
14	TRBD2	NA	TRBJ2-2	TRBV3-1	TGTGCCAGCCAGCGGGAGATTATAACCGGGGAGCTGTTTTTT	CASQREIITGELFF
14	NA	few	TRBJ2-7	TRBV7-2	TGTGCCAGCAGCTTTTATGCGAGCTCCTACGAGCAGTACTTC	CASSFYASSYEQYF
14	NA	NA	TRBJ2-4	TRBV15	TGTGCCACCAGCAGAGGGGTCCTCCCCAACATTCAGTACTTC	CATSRGVLPNIQYF
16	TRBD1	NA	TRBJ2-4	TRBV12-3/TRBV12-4	TGTGCCAGCAGCAACAGACAGGGATTAGCCAAAAACATTCAGTACTTC	CASSNRQGLAKNIQYF
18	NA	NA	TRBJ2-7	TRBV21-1	TGTGCCAGCAGCAAAGTAGTGTCGCCAGGGACCCCCTCCTACGAGCAGTACTTC	CASSKVVSPGTPSYEQYF
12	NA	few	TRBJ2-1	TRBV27	TGTGCCAGCAGTTCTGGACAGAATGAGCAGTTCTTC	CASSSGQNEQFF
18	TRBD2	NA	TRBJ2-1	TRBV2	TGTGCCAGCAGTGGATGGAGGGAGTTAGGACTAGCCTTTGATGAGCAGTTCTTC	CASSGWRELGLAFDEQFF
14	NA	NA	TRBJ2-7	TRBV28	TGTGCCAGCAGTTTTTTGGGGGATCCCTACGAGCAGTACTTC	CASSFLGDPYEQYF
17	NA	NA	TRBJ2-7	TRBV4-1	TGCGCCAGCAGCCAAGCGAGAAGTGGGCACCGCTACAATGAGCAGTACTTC	CASSQARSGHRYNEQYF
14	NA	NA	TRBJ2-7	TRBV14	TGTGCCAGCAGCCACCGGTTCCGCGAGGGCGAGCAGTACTTC	CASSHRFREGEQYF
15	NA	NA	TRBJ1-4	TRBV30	TGTGCCTACCTAGTTAAGACAGGATCTTTGGAAAAACTGTTTTTT	CAYLVKTGSLEKLFF
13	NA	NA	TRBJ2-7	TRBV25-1	TGTGCCAGCAGCGGCCCCTTGGCGGACGAGCAGTACTTC	CASSGPLADEQYF
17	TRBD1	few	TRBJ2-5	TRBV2	TGTGCCAGCAGTGAAGGCCCGGACAGGGAATTAGTAGAGACCCAGTACTTC	CASSEGPDRELVETQYF
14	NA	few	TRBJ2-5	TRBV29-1	TGCAGCGTTGAAGATGTCGGGGCGCAAGAGACCCAGTACTTC	CSVEDVGAQETQYF